This T cell receptor (beta chain) was sequenced in a study of cytomegalovirus exposure and HLA in healthy donors. Across the study: HLA-typed donors were the source of around 85 million unique TCRs held in an early data release.

This clone turned up a few times. Per the germline V gene, CDR1 is SSHAT and CDR2 is FNYEAQ (reference sequence). The CDR3 totals 14 residues. Trimming pared 5 bases from V and 4 bases from J, leaving 14 bases between. At collection, donors were nominally healthy, but unrecorded immune exposures were probable. The PCR had 60 Vbeta and 13 Jbeta primers. Sequencing used immunoSEQ multiplex PCR; TCRdb keeps in-frame clones, though not all of them. The data contain around 180,000 clones, 80% to 90% of them seen just once; the ten biggest clones take up approximately 2.2%. This TCR was recovered from a male donor in good health and CMV-seronegative. The material sequenced was PBMCs. The chain carries TRBV7-7 and TRBJ1-1, with D possibly TRBD1 on 5 matching bases. DNA of the CDR3: TGTGCCAGCAGCCCTCAGGGATTCGTCACTGAAGCTTTCTTT. Its protein is CASSPQGFVTEAFF.